A selection of T cell receptor beta chains follows, all from one sample in a study of read filtering for tumor transcriptome and immune sequencing. Each CDR3 protein gets one entry after TCRdb re-called the reads with MiXCR. Of over 50,000 distinct CDR3 sequences in the sample, 14% were seen once. Sample: a population of CD138-negative cells sorted from bone marrow. The receptors shown here come from a donor older than 35 with multiple myeloma. Both conserved end residues are part of each CDR3.

J | V | CDR3
TRBJ2-5 | TRBV18 | CASSPDQETRYF
TRBJ2-1 | TRBV7-9 | CASSSGTSYNEQFF
TRBJ1-1 | TRBV5-1 | CASSLGDILGTEAFF
TRBJ1-1 | TRBV24-1 | CATSPGGISEAFF
TRBJ2-1 | TRBV12-3/TRBV12-4 | CASSFTGRRYEQFF
TRBJ1-1 | TRBV29-1 | CSVEDWNTEAFF
TRBJ2-1 | TRBV30 | CAWSGTSGRAHSYNEQFF
TRBJ2-7 | TRBV10-2 | CATQDSGLPYKAYEQYF
TRBJ2-7 | TRBV6-1 | CASSVRTSVSYEQYF
TRBJ1-5 | TRBV24-1 | CATSEAYSNQPQHF
TRBJ2-2 | TRBV5-1 | CASSKGTGAGELFF
TRBJ2-1 | TRBV27 | CASSLPTSEQFF
TRBJ2-6 | TRBV3-1 | CASSRGEYGANVLTF
TRBJ1-1 | TRBV10-3 | CASTGDTEAFF
TRBJ1-1 | TRBV10-3 | CAISDNRANTEAFF
TRBJ1-1 | TRBV10-3 | CAISATGATTEAFF
TRBJ2-1 | TRBV11-2 | CASSNLRTTTYNEQFF
TRBJ2-1 | TRBV29-1 | CSVVSVSSYNEQFF
TRBJ2-1 | TRBV3-1 | CASSPLEGFGQFF
TRBJ2-5 | TRBV7-9 | CASSSRTSGGQETQYF
TRBJ1-1 | TRBV7-9 | CASRLQGEAFF
TRBJ2-2 | TRBV4-1 | CASSQVQSFTGELFF
TRBJ2-7 | TRBV28 | CASSLNRVGSYEQYF
TRBJ2-1 | TRBV5-1 | CASSLAPGTGLYNEQFF
TRBJ2-5 | TRBV15 | CATSRDPGGGVARETQYF
TRBJ1-1 | TRBV7-8 | CASSYDGVTEAFF
TRBJ2-1 | TRBV6-1 | CASSDPSPWWQFF
TRBJ2-7 | TRBV5-1 | CASSLGTGSNYEQYF
TRBJ2-1 | TRBV29-1 | CSVDGWAGDEQFF
TRBJ1-5 | TRBV9 | CASSQQGTNQPQHF
TRBJ1-1 | TRBV25-1 | CASILGNEAFF
TRBJ2-1 | TRBV7-9 | CASSSRGPYNEQFF
TRBJ1-1 | TRBV20-1 | CSANYGTEAFF
TRBJ1-2 | TRBV29-1 | CSVGTGLTYGYTF
TRBJ2-1 | TRBV7-2 | CASSPRISGRGPRDEQFF
TRBJ1-5 | TRBV9 | CASSAREDQPQHF
TRBJ2-3 | TRBV24-1 | CATSDPLLNTQYF
TRBJ2-1 | TRBV7-8 | CASSFLTGGYNEQFF
TRBJ1-5 | TRBV6-2/TRBV6-3 | CAGKMDPYQPQHF